Following are 10 T cell receptor beta chains from one sample sequenced in a study of T cells after yellow fever vaccination. MiXCR was run by TCRdb on the 5' RACE reads, yielding one entry per CDR3 protein. The data show some 260,000 distinct CDR3 sequences, approximately 5.2% seen once. The input for sequencing was CD4+ T cells sorted from PBMCs, taken on the day of the yellow fever booster vaccination. Source of these receptors: a man between 18 and 29 years old who received the YFV17D yellow fever vaccine.

There are a few counts of this clonotype. The chain links TRBV11-2 to TRBJ2-1; a weak D match, TRBD2 (6 bases). Trimming pared 5 bases from V and 2 bases from J, leaving 22 bases between. Germline assignment: CDR1 SGHAT and CDR2 FQNNGV. This CDR3 is built from 18 residues. CDR3 in amino acids: CASSVRVLGRGTYNEQFF. CDR3 nucleotides: TGTGCCAGCAGCGTACGGGTTTTGGGGCGGGGAACCTACAATGAGCAGTTCTTC. The full variable domain, its missing parts supplied by reference TRBV11-2 and TRBJ2-1, is EAGVAQSPRYKIIEKRQSVAFWCNPISGHATLYWYQQILGQGPKLLIQFQNNGVVDDSQLPKDRFSAERLKGVDSTLKIQPAKLEDSAVYLCASSVRVLGRGTYNEQFFGPGTRLTVL.

This clonotype was detected ten times or more. The V call is TRBV4-1, the J call TRBJ1-1; no reliable D call. V was cut by 0 bases and J by 8 bases, with 10 bases left in between. The germline CDR1 and CDR2 sequences are MGHRA and YSYEKL. The length of the CDR3 is 13 residues. The CDR3 DNA sequence: TGCGCCAGCAGCCAAGATCGGCCGAGAGAAGCTTTCTTT. This codes for CASSQDRPREAFF.

In its sample, this clonotype was seen a few times. This chain joins TRBV5-6 and TRBJ2-5, with D possibly being TRBD2 (7 bases). The CDR3 runs 14 residues. The V end was cut by 2 bases, the J end by 4 bases, with 12 bases between. Germline V gene data show CDR1 as SGHDT and CDR2 as YYEEEE. CDR3 loop: CASSFRGAPETQYF. CDR3 nucleotides: TGTGCCAGCAGCTTTCGGGGGGCCCCAGAGACCCAGTACTTC.

The chain combines TRBV7-6 with TRBJ1-2; D uncertain. V lost 2 bases to trimming and J lost 8 bases, with 12 bases between them. CDR1 and CDR2 from the germline V gene are SGHVS and FNYEAQ. The CDR3 extends over 13 amino acids. The DNA of the CDR3 is TGTGCCAGCAGCTTAACGGCCATGGGAGGCTACACCTTC. Amino acids: CASSLTAMGGYTF.

Only a few counts were recorded for this clonotype. The chain recombines TRBV5-1 with TRBJ2-7; D possibly matches TRBD1 or TRBD2 (6 bases each). Trimming removed 2 bases from V and 6 bases from J, with 9 bases in between. The germline gives CDR1 SGHRS, CDR2 YFSETQ. The CDR3 sequence is 12 residues long. The CDR3 protein is CASSFSGAEQYF. As DNA, the CDR3 is TGCGCCAGCAGCTTTTCGGGGGCCGAGCAGTACTTC.

The V call is TRBV4-2, the J call TRBJ2-3; 8 positions agree with TRBD2. Germline V gene sequence: CDR1 LGHNA, CDR2 YNFKEQ. V was pared by 2 bases and J by 2 bases, with 9 bases of the junction left unmatched. CDR3 size: 17 residues. The CDR3 DNA sequence: TGTGCCAGCAGCCAAAAACAGACTAGCGAGATCACAGATACGCAGTATTTT. The encoded protein is CASSQKQTSEITDTQYF.

The CDR3 spells CASSQGTGVIQPQHF. In DNA form, the CDR3 reads TGCGCCAGCAGCCAAGGGACAGGGGTCATTCAGCCCCAGCATTTT. The gene calls are TRBV4-1 and TRBJ1-5; 9 bases agree with TRBD1. The length of the CDR3 is 15 residues. V shed 1 base, J shed 6 bases, and the junction held 4 bases outside the gene matches. In germline, CDR1 is MGHRA, CDR2 YSYEKL.

This clonotype turned up a few times. V and J are TRBV20-1 and TRBJ1-5; D is perhaps TRBD1 (6 bases). CDR3 length: 15 amino acids. V was clipped by 6 bases and J by 7 bases, with 22 bases between them. Germline CDR1 reads DFQATT; CDR2 reads SNEGSKA (reference sequence). In DNA form, the CDR3 reads TGCAGTGCCAGCCATTCTCCGGGGGCAGGGCAGCCCCAGCATTTT. Its translation: CSASHSPGAGQPQHF.

This clonotype came up many times. The rearrangement links TRBV20-1 to TRBJ2-3, with a possible D match to TRBD2 (6 bases). CDR1 is DFQATT, CDR2 SNEGSKA, per germline (reference sequence). V was cut by 0 bases and J by 7 bases, with 17 bases left in between. The CDR3 runs to 15 residues. This chain's CDR3 is CSARDPRGMGNTQYF. The CDR3 bases are TGCAGTGCTAGAGACCCGCGGGGAATGGGAAATACGCAGTATTTT.

This clonotype was detected a few times. The chain recombines TRBV20-1 with TRBJ1-2; 9 bases align to TRBD1. This CDR3 is 17 amino acids long. V shed 5 bases, J shed 0 bases, and the junction held 13 bases outside the gene matches. Germline V gene data show CDR1 as DFQATT and CDR2 as SNEGSKA (reference sequence). CDR3 bases: TGCAGTGCTGGAGGGACGGACAGGGGATCGACTAACTATGGCTACACCTTC. As protein: CSAGGTDRGSTNYGYTF.